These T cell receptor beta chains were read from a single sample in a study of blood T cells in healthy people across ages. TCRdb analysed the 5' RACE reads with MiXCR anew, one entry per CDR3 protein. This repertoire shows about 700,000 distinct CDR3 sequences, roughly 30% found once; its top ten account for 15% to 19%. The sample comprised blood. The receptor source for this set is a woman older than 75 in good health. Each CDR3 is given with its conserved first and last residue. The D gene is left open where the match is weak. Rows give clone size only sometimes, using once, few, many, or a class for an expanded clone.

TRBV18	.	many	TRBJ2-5	TGTGCCAGCACGTTTACCGTCCAAGAGACCCAGTACTTC	CASTFTVQETQYF
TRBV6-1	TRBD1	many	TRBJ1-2	TGTGCCAGCAGTCCGAAGTGGGGACAGGGGATCCCCTATGGCTACACCTTC	CASSPKWGQGIPYGYTF
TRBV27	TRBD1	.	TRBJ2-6	TGTGCCAGCAGTGCCGGGACAGGTATTACTGGGGCCAACGTCCTGACTTTC	CASSAGTGITGANVLTF
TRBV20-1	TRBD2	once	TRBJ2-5	TGCAGTGCCAATAGCGGGGGGCAGGGGGAGACCCAGTACTTC	CSANSGGQGETQYF
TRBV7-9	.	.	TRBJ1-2	TGTGCCAGCAGCACCCCATTTGGCCATAACTATGGCTACATCTTC	CASSTPFGHNYGYIF
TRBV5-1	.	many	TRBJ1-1	TGCGCCTCAGCGGGTGGGGGGCGCGTCGCTGAAGCTTTCTTT	CASAGGGRVAEAFF
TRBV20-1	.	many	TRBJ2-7	TGCAGTGCCCCAGGACAGAGCTCCTACGAGCAGTACTTC	CSAPGQSSYEQYF
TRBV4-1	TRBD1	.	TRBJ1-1	TGCGCCAGCAGCCGGTCCAGGGGGCCGAACACTGAAGCTTTCTTT	CASSRSRGPNTEAFF
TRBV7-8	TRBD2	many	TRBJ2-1	TGTGCCAGCAGCTTAGGGGAGGGCTACAATGAGCAGTTCTTC	CASSLGEGYNEQFF
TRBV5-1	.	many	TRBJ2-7	TGCGCCAGCAGCACCGGAGGCGCATCGGTCTACGAGCAGTACTTC	CASSTGGASVYEQYF
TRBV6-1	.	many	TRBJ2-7	TGTGCCAGCAGCGGGTTTACCTACGAGCAGTACTTC	CASSGFTYEQYF
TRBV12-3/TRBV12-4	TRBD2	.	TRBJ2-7	TGTGCCAGCAGAAAGAGCGGGGGGCCCATAGACTACGAGCAGTACTTC	CASRKSGGPIDYEQYF
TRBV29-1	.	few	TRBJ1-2	TGCAGCATGAAGGATAAGTACTTTGGCTACATCTTC	CSMKDKYFGYIF
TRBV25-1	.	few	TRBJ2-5	TGTGCCAGCAGTGCACTAAGGGGGTACAATGAGCAGTACTTC	CASSALRGYNEQYF
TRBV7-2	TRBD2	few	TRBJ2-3	TGTGCCAGCAGCCGCCGGGGGCGGGGGGCCTACACAGATACGCAGTATTTT	CASSRRGRGAYTDTQYF
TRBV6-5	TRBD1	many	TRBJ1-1	TGTGCCAGCACAGGGGGGTACACTGAAGCTTTCTTT	CASTGGYTEAFF
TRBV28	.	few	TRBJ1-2	TGTGCCTCAGGGGCAGTTGGCGGCTACACCTTC	CASGAVGGYTF
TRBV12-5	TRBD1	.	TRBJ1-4	TGTGCTAGTGGTTTGGTCGGACAGGGATTCTTTCCGGAAAAACTGTTTTTT	CASGLVGQGFFPEKLFF
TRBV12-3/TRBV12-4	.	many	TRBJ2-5	TGTGCCAGCAGCCTGGGGGGGGCGGCTGAGGAGACCCAGTACTTC	CASSLGGAAEETQYF
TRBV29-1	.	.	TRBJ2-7	TGCAGCGCCGTGTTGGGGAGATCCTACAATGAGCAGTACTTC	CSAVLGRSYNEQYF
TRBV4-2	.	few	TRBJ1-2	TGTGCCAGCAGCCAGGACACCTTCTATGGCTACACCTTC	CASSQDTFYGYTF
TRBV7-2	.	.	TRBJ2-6	TGTGCCAGCAGGACGGCGGGGTCTGGGGCCAACGTCCTGACTTTC	CASRTAGSGANVLTF
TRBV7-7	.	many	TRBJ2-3	TGTGCCAGCAGCGCTCGAGAGGGGGATACGCAGTATTTT	CASSAREGDTQYF
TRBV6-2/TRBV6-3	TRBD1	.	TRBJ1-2	TGTGCCAGCAGTTACTTTGGACAGGGTGTTGGCTACACCTTC	CASSYFGQGVGYTF
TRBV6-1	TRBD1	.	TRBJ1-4	TGTGCCAGCAGTGAGAGGAAAACAGGGGGCCGCGAAAAACTGTTTTTT	CASSERKTGGREKLFF
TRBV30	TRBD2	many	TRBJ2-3	TGTGCCTGGAGTGACCTAGCGGGCTTCGTTGCTACGCAGTATTTT	CAWSDLAGFVATQYF
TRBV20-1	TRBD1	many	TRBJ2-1	TGCAGTGCTAGAGGGGACAGCCTTAATGAGCAGTTCTTC	CSARGDSLNEQFF
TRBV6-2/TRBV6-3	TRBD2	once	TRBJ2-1	TGTGCCAGCAGTTACTCCCCCATTAGCGGGTTGTACAATGAGCAGTTCTTC	CASSYSPISGLYNEQFF
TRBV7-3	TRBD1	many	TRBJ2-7	TGTGCCAGCAGCCCGGGGGACAGGGCGAGCTACGAGCAGTACTTC	CASSPGDRASYEQYF
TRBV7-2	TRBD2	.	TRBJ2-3	TGTGCCAGCAGCTGGGGCGGGGGGTCTGAAGATACGCAGTATTTT	CASSWGGGSEDTQYF
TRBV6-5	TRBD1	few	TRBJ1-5	TGTGCCAGCTGTTCGGGACAGGGGGGTATTACAGGCAATCAGCCCCAGCATTTT	CASCSGQGGITGNQPQHF
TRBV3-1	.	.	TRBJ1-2	TGTGCCAGCAGCCTCCCAGGGGCTAACTATGGCTACACCTTC	CASSLPGANYGYTF
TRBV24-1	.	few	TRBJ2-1	TGTGCCACCAGTGATACACGAAACACCCGCAAGCAGTTCTTC	CATSDTRNTRKQFF
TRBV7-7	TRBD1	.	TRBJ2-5	TGTGCCAGCAGCGCACAGGGGATCGGAGAGACCCAGTACTTC	CASSAQGIGETQYF
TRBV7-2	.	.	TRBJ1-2	TGTGCCAGCAGCAGAGGCGCAGGGGTAGGGTATGGCTACACCTTC	CASSRGAGVGYGYTF
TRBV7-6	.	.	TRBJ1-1	TGTGCCAGCAGCTTAAAATCCCGTGAAACGGGCAACACTGAAGCTTTCTTT	CASSLKSRETGNTEAFF
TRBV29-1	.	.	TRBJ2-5	TGCAGCGTAACTAGTGCGCAAGAGACCCAGTACTTC	CSVTSAQETQYF
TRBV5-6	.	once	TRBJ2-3	TGTGCCAGCAGCTTGGCCGGGGCGACTAGCACAGATACGCAGTATTTT	CASSLAGATSTDTQYF
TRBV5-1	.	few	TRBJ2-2	TGCGCCAGCAGCTTGGGTCAGGTTACCGGGGAGCTGTTTTTT	CASSLGQVTGELFF
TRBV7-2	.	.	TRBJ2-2	TGTGCCAGCAGCACCCGTGCAGCGAACACCGGGGAGCTGTTTTTT	CASSTRAANTGELFF
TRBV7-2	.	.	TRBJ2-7	TGTGCCAGCAGCCCCGGGGGCCTAGGCGAGCAGTACTTC	CASSPGGLGEQYF
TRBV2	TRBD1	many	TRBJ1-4	TGTGCCAGCATCAGAGACAGGGGGGGCCCGGAAAAACTGTTTTTT	CASIRDRGGPEKLFF
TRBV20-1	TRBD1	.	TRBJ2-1	TGCAGCGCTAGCCCGACAGGGTCCGCTGAGCAGTTCTTC	CSASPTGSAEQFF
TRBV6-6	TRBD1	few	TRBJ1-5	TGTGCCAGCAGTTACCCTAAAAGACAGGGAGGACAGCCCCAGCATTTT	CASSYPKRQGGQPQHF
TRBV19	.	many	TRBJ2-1	TGTGCCAGTAGTATAGAAGGGGGGGGGACAGTGATCTCCTACAATGAGCAGTTCTTC	CASSIEGGGTVISYNEQFF
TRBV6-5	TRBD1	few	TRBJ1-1	TGTGCCAGCAGTTACTCTGCAGGGGGCACTGAAACTTTCTTT	CASSYSAGGTETFF
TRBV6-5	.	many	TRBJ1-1	TGTGCCAGCACAAAGGGAACTGAAGCTTTCTTT	CASTKGTEAFF
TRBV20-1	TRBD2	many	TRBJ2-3	TGCAGTGCTAGAGATCGGGTTAGCGGGGCATACACAGATACGCAGTATTTT	CSARDRVSGAYTDTQYF
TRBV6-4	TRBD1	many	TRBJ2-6	TGTGCCAGCAGTGACTCAACAGGGGCAAGGTCCGGGGCCAACGTCCTGACTTTC	CASSDSTGARSGANVLTF
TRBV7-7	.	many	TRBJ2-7	TGTGCCAGCAGCTTAGCGAGGACTGGCTACGAGCAGTACTTC	CASSLARTGYEQYF
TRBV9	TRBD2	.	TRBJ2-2	TGTGCCAGCAGCGTCCCAAGCGGGAACCACAACACCGGGGAGCTGTTTTTT	CASSVPSGNHNTGELFF
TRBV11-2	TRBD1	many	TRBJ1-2	TGTGCCAGCGGACTTGGACAGGGGGCTACTAACTATGGCTACACCTTC	CASGLGQGATNYGYTF
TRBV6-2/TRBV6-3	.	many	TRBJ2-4	TGTGCCAGCAGTTTCCCGGAGGGGGGAGGCGGCATTCAGTACTTC	CASSFPEGGGGIQYF
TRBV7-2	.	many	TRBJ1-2	TGTGCCAGCAGCCCGAATTGGGACTATGGCTACACCTTC	CASSPNWDYGYTF
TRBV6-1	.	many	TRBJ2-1	TGTGCCAGCAGCGGACAGTTAAGCTCCTACAATGAGCAGTTCTTC	CASSGQLSSYNEQFF
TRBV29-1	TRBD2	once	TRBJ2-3	TGCAGCGTTGAAGGCGGGAGGGGCTCAGATACGCAGTATTTT	CSVEGGRGSDTQYF
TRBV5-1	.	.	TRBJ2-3	TGCGCCAGCAGCTCGGCCTTCCGGGACGGAGTTGTGGATACGCAGTATTTT	CASSSAFRDGVVDTQYF